The source of this TCR beta chain is a study of cytomegalovirus exposure and HLA in healthy donors. Study-wide context: A prior analysis found around 110 million unique TCR beta sequences from around 180 million T cells. Study-level results: DRB1 had the most TCR associations and HLA-C the fewest, a later analysis found, with rates varying by HLA locus. When a later analysis was performed, an Asian-associated ancestry cluster reportedly had fewer N-insertions than the approximately 700-donor mean. The productive fraction for most TCR beta V segments was about 87% or about 30% in an earlier analysis.

PCR involved 60 Vbeta and 13 Jbeta primers. Some clones are missing from TCRdb's copy, which holds only in-frame ones; the method was immunoSEQ multiplex PCR. The sample has some 150,000 clones, approximately 59% seen once. This clone was detected only a few times. Its antigen is still unknown. Trimming took off 3 bases at V and 2 bases at J, with 7 bases between the two ends. Germline CDR1 reads KGHSH; CDR2 reads LQKENI. CDR3 size: 13 residues. Sequenced material: PBMCs. V usage is TRBV18 and J usage is TRBJ1-1; D gene uncertain. This receptor was identified in a man aged 35 to 55 in good health and CMV-seronegative. The CDR3 here is CASSPGGNTEAFF. CDR3 nucleotide sequence: TGTGCCAGCTCACCCGGAGGTAACACTGAAGCTTTCTTT. The full variable domain, its missing parts supplied by reference TRBV18 and TRBJ1-1, is NAGVMQNPRHLVRRRGQEARLRCSPMKGHSHVYWYRQLPEEGLKFMVYLQKENIIDESGMPKERFSAEFPKEGPSILRIQQVVRGDSAAYFCASSPGGNTEAFFGQGTRLTVV.